This is a list of T cell receptor beta chains from one sample in a study of response to subunit inactivated influenza vaccine. TCRdb ran MiXCR on the RT-PCR reads and lists one entry per CDR3 protein. The profile shows about 520,000 distinct CDR3 sequences, roughly 7.6% of them singletons. The source material was PBMCs from blood, sampled around 25 months after vaccination. The receptors come from a man aged 50 to 69 who received an inactivated influenza vaccine. Each CDR3 is given with its conserved first and last residue. The D gene is left open where the match is weak. Rows give clone size only sometimes, using once, few, many, or a class for an expanded clone.

>14|.|.|TRBJ1-5|TRBV2
TGTGCCAGCAGTGGGGACGGTGGCAATCAGCCCCAGCATTTT
CASSGDGGNQPQHF
>15|many|.|TRBJ1-1|TRBV19
TGTGCCAGTACGGAGGCCGGGACGGAAAACACTGAAGCTTTCTTT
CASTEAGTENTEAFF
>13|.|TRBD1|TRBJ2-5|TRBV7-2
TGTGCCAGCAGCGGACAGGGGAAAGAGACCCAGTACTTC
CASSGQGKETQYF
>13|many|.|TRBJ1-2|TRBV5-1
TGCGCCAGCAGCCTCGGGAGTCATTATGGCTACACCTTC
CASSLGSHYGYTF
>12|many|.|TRBJ1-2|TRBV12-3/TRBV12-4
TGTGCCAGCAGTTTAGAAGGGACCGTCTACACCTTC
CASSLEGTVYTF
>14|.|TRBD2|TRBJ2-3|TRBV28
TGTGCCACCGCTAGCGGGGGGTCTACAGATACGCAGTATTTT
CATASGGSTDTQYF
>14|.|.|TRBJ2-1|TRBV19
TGTGCCAGTAGTAAACGGGTTTACGGCAATGAGCAGTTCTTC
CASSKRVYGNEQFF
>12|many|.|TRBJ1-5|TRBV30
TGTGCCTGGAGTTCCCAGAATCAGCCCCAGCATTTT
CAWSSQNQPQHF
>14|many|TRBD1|TRBJ2-2|TRBV5-1
TGCGCCAGTTTTCGGACAGGGGGCACCGGGGAGCTGTTTTTT
CASFRTGGTGELFF
>12|few|.|TRBJ2-6|TRBV6-5
TGTGCCAGCAGCAAAGGGGCCAACGTCCTGACTTTC
CASSKGANVLTF
>12|few|.|TRBJ1-1|TRBV20-1
TGCAGTGCTAGAGACTACTGGTTTGAAGCTTTCTTT
CSARDYWFEAFF
>14|.|.|TRBJ2-2|TRBV12-3/TRBV12-4
TGTGCCAGCAGCCCAAGCCTAGCGAGCGGGGAGCTGTTTTTT
CASSPSLASGELFF
>12|.|.|TRBJ2-5|TRBV20-1
TGCAGTGCTAGAGCTATCGGGAACGCCGTTTACTTC
CSARAIGNAVYF
>14|many|.|TRBJ2-5|TRBV12-3/TRBV12-4
TGTGCCAGCAGTTTAATGCAGGGCCAAGAGACCCAGTACTTC
CASSLMQGQETQYF
>18|few|.|TRBJ2-5|TRBV4-2
TGTGCCAGCAGCCAAGATCGAGACAGGAAGGGTTTCCAAGAGACCCAGTACTTC
CASSQDRDRKGFQETQYF
>14|.|TRBD2|TRBJ2-3|TRBV10-3
TGTGCCGCCGGGACTAGCGGGAGTTCAGATACGCAGTATTTT
CAAGTSGSSDTQYF
>14|.|.|TRBJ1-1|TRBV20-1
TGCAGTGCCACTAAAACGGGCCGCCTACCAGAAGCTTTCTTT
CSATKTGRLPEAFF
>15|few|.|TRBJ2-6|TRBV6-6
TGTGCCAGCAGTTACTCAGACGCTGGGGCCAACGTCCTGACTTTC
CASSYSDAGANVLTF
>14|.|TRBD2|TRBJ2-1|TRBV10-2
TGCGCCAACAGAGATAGCGGGAGGGTCGGTGAGCAGTTCTTC
CANRDSGRVGEQFF
>17|few|TRBD1|TRBJ2-7|TRBV28
TGTGCCAGCAGTTCCTACGGACAGGGCGACTCTGCCTACGAGCAGTACTTC
CASSSYGQGDSAYEQYF
>13|many|.|TRBJ1-2|TRBV24-1
TGTGCCACCAGTGATTCCCGGAGTGGGGGCTACACCTTC
CATSDSRSGGYTF
>15|.|.|TRBJ2-5|TRBV6-5
TGTGCCAGCAGTTACCTGGGACTGGAAAAAGAGACCCAGTACTTC
CASSYLGLEKETQYF
>14|many|TRBD1|TRBJ1-6|TRBV10-2
TGCGCCAGCAGTGAGGGACAGGGGTATTCACCCCTCCACTTT
CASSEGQGYSPLHF
>14|.|.|TRBJ2-2|TRBV9
TGTGCCAGCAGCGTAAATGGGGACACCGGGGAGCTGTTTTTT
CASSVNGDTGELFF
>13|few|.|TRBJ2-7|TRBV6-1
TGTGCCAGCATCCTACAGGGTTCCTACGAGCAGTACTTC
CASILQGSYEQYF
>15|.|TRBD1|TRBJ2-7|TRBV5-5
TGTGCCAGCAGCGTCGGGACAGAGCTTCTTTACGAGCAGTACTTC
CASSVGTELLYEQYF
>14|.|.|TRBJ2-3|TRBV6-5
TGTGCCAGCAGTTACTCGATGGCGGGAGATACGCAGTATTTT
CASSYSMAGDTQYF
>11|many|.|TRBJ2-2|TRBV30
TGTGCCTGGAGTGTCGCCGGGGAGCTGTTTTTT
CAWSVAGELFF
>15|many|TRBD2|TRBJ2-5|TRBV20-1
TGCAGTGTCCCGCGGCCGACTAGCCGGTCTGAGACCCAGTACTTC
CSVPRPTSRSETQYF
>16|.|.|TRBJ2-4|TRBV7-2
TGTGCCAGCAGCTTAGAAGGGTCGGAGACCAAAAACATTCAGTACTTC
CASSLEGSETKNIQYF
>11|many|.|TRBJ2-7|TRBV12-3/TRBV12-4
TGTGCCAGCAGCACACCTTACGAGCAGTACTTC
CASSTPYEQYF
>16|many|.|TRBJ2-2|TRBV9
TGTGCCAGCAGCGTTACGGGTGGGACAAACACCGGGGAGCTGTTTTTT
CASSVTGGTNTGELFF
>16|many|.|TRBJ2-3|TRBV4-2
TGTGCCAGCAGCCAAGATCTAACTAGAGGGTCAGATACGCAGTATTTT
CASSQDLTRGSDTQYF
>12|.|.|TRBJ2-2|TRBV24-1
TGTGCCACCCGCAGGGAGACCGGGGAGCTGTTTTTT
CATRRETGELFF
>14|few|TRBD2|TRBJ2-7|TRBV7-2
TGTGCCAGCGGCTCGACTAGCGGGGTATACGAGCAGTACTTC
CASGSTSGVYEQYF
>13|many|.|TRBJ1-4|TRBV29-1
TGCAGCGTCCTCCGGGACCTTGGGGGCGGACTGTTTTTT
CSVLRDLGGGLFF
>16|many|TRBD2|TRBJ2-5|TRBV9
TGTGCCAGCAGCGTAGCTGCGGGGGGTAAAGAAGAGACCCAGTACTTC
CASSVAAGGKEETQYF
>13|.|.|TRBJ2-7|TRBV7-2
TGTGCCAGCAGCGTCAGGACCTTATACGAGCAGTACTTC
CASSVRTLYEQYF
>17|many|.|TRBJ2-7|TRBV7-9
TGTGCCAGCAGCTTTAGGGAGAACAGGCCGAGCTCCTACGAGCAGTACTTC
CASSFRENRPSSYEQYF
>16|few|.|TRBJ2-2|TRBV5-5
TGTGCCAGCAGCTTGGTCAGGGGCTCGAACACCGGGGAGCTGTTTTTT
CASSLVRGSNTGELFF
>15|.|.|TRBJ2-2|TRBV20-1
TGCAGTGCTAGAGAAGATACAGGGAACACCGGGGAGCTGTTTTTT
CSAREDTGNTGELFF
>18|.|TRBD2|TRBJ2-3|TRBV3-1
TGTGCCAGCAGCCACGGCAGCTTAAGGCTAGCGGGCACAGATACGCAGTATTTT
CASSHGSLRLAGTDTQYF
>12|few|.|TRBJ1-2|TRBV12-3/TRBV12-4
TGTGCCAGCAGCCCCCCGGGCGCCGGCTACACCTTC
CASSPPGAGYTF
>13|.|.|TRBJ2-3|TRBV2
TGTGGTCATAAGGGTACGAGCTCAGTTACGCAGTATTTT
CGHKGTSSVTQYF
>15|many|TRBD2|TRBJ2-1|TRBV7-8
TGTGCCAGCAGCTTAGTTGCGGGGACTAACAATGAGCAGTTCTTC
CASSLVAGTNNEQFF
>13|many|TRBD2|TRBJ2-5|TRBV20-1
TGCAGTGCTAGACTAGCGGAACAAGAGACCCAGTACTTC
CSARLAEQETQYF
>13|many|TRBD1|TRBJ2-7|TRBV11-2
TGTGCCAGCAGCTTCGGGACAGGGCTCGAGCAGTACTTC
CASSFGTGLEQYF
>13|.|.|TRBJ2-5|TRBV5-1
TGCGCCAGCAGCTTCGACCAGAGAGAGACCCAGTACTTC
CASSFDQRETQYF
>13|few|.|TRBJ2-7|TRBV7-3
TGTGCCAGCAGCTTAACCGGGGCGCGGGAGCAGTACTTC
CASSLTGAREQYF
>15|.|.|TRBJ1-3|TRBV9
TGTGCCAGCAGCGTAGACCAGAGCTCTGGAAACACCATATATTTT
CASSVDQSSGNTIYF
>13|few|TRBD1|TRBJ1-4|TRBV4-1
TGCGCCAGCAGCCCGGGACAGGGAGATAAGATGTTTTTT
CASSPGQGDKMFF
>15|many|TRBD1|TRBJ1-1|TRBV2
TGTGCCAGCAGTGACGGACAGGGATCATACACTGAAGCTTTCTTT
CASSDGQGSYTEAFF
>14|.|.|TRBJ2-6|TRBV11-2
TGTGCCAGCAGCTTAGAAGTCGGGGCCAACGTCCTGACTTTC
CASSLEVGANVLTF
>16|few|TRBD2|TRBJ2-5|TRBV4-3
TGCGCCAGCAGCCAATACCTCGGGGGGGCGGAGGAGACCCAGTACTTC
CASSQYLGGAEETQYF
>14|few|.|TRBJ2-1|TRBV5-1
TGCGCCAGCAGCTCCGGCGGGGACGAAGGAGAGCAGTTCTTC
CASSSGGDEGEQFF
>15|few|TRBD1|TRBJ2-1|TRBV24-1
TGTGCCACCAGTGACCCCGGACAGGTCAAGTATGAGCAGTTCTTC
CATSDPGQVKYEQFF
>17|many|.|TRBJ2-1|TRBV4-3
TGCGCCAGCAGCCAAGAACCACTCAGCGGTTCCCACAATGAGCAGTTCTTC
CASSQEPLSGSHNEQFF
>15|.|.|TRBJ2-2|TRBV29-1
TGCAGCGTTGGGATGGGATCCGCGAACACCGGGGAGCTGTTTTTT
CSVGMGSANTGELFF
>12|.|.|TRBJ1-2|TRBV29-1
TGCAGCGCCGGCGACAGGAGCTATGGCTACACCTTC
CSAGDRSYGYTF